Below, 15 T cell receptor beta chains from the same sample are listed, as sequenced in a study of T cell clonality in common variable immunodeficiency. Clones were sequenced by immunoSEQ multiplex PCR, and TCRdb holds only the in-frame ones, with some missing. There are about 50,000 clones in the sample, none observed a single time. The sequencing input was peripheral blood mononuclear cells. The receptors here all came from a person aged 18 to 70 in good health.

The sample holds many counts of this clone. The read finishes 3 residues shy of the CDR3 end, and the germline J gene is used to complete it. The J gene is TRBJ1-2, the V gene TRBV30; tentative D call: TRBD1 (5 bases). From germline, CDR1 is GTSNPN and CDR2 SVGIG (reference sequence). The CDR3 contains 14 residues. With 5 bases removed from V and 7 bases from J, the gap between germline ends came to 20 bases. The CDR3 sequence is CAWSGGRAYGGYTF. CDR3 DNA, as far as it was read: TGTGCCTGGTCCGGGGGGAGGGCCTACGGTGGC. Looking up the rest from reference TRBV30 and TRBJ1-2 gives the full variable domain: SQTIHQWPATLVQPVGSPLSLECTVEGTSNPNLYWYRQAAGRGLQLLFYSVGIGQISSEVPQNLSASRPQDRQFILSSKKLLLSDSGFYLCAWSGGRAYGGYTFGSGTRLTVV.

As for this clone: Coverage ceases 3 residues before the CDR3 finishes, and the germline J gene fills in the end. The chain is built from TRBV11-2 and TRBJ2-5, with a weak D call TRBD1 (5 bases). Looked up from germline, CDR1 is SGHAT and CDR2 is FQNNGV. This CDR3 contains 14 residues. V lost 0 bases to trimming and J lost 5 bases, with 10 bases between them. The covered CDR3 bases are TGTGCCAGCAGCTTAGAGGCCAGGGTGGAGACC. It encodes CASSLEARVET. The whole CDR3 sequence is CASSLEARVETQYF. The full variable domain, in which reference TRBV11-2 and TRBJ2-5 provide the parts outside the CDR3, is EAGVAQSPRYKIIEKRQSVAFWCNPISGHATLYWYQQILGQGPKLLIQFQNNGVVDDSQLPKDRFSAERLKGVDSTLKIQPAKLEDSAVYLCASSLEARVETQYFGPGTRLLVL.

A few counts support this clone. The CDR3 bases that were read are TGTGCCAGCAGCTTGACAGGGGAGTATGGC. Translating it yields CASSLTGEYG. The entire CDR3 protein reads CASSLTGEYGYTF. V is TRBV7-8 and J is TRBJ1-2, with 8 nucleotides matching TRBD1. The read ends 3 residues before the CDR3 terminus; that terminus is restored from the germline J gene. This CDR3 is built from 13 residues. Trimming removed 3 bases from V and 5 bases from J; junction bases left unmatched: 2. Per germline, CDR1 SGHVS and CDR2 FQNEAQ.

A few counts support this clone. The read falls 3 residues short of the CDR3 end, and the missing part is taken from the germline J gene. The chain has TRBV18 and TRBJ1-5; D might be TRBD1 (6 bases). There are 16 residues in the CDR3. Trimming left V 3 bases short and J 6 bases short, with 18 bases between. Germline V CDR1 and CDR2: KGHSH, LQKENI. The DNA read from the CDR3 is TGTGCCAGCTCACCCGCCCAAGGGGGTTTCTTTCAGCCC. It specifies CASSPAQGGFFQP. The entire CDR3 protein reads CASSPAQGGFFQPQHF.

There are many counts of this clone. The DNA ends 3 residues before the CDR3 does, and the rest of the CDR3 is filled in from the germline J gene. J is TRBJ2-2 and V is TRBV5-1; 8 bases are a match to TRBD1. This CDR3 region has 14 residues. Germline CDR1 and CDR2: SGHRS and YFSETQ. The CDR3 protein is CASSLGQGDEKLFF. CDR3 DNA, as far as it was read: TGCGCCAGCAGCCTTGGACAGGGAGATGAAAAG.

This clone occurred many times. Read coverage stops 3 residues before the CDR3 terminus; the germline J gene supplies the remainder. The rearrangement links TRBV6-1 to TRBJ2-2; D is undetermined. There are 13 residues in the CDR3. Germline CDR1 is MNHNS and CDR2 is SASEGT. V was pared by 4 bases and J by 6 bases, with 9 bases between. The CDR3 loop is CASSAPFPGELFF. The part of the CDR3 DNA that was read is TGTGCCAGCAGTGCCCCCTTCCCCGGGGAG.

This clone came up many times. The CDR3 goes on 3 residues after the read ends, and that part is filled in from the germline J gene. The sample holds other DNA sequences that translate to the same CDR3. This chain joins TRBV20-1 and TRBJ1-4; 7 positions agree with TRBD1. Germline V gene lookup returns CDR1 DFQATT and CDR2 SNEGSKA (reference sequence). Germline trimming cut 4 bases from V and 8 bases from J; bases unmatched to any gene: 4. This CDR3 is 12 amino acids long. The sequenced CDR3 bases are TGCAGTGCTACGTACAGGGGAGAAAAA. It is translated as CSATYRGEK. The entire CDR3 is CSATYRGEKLFF.

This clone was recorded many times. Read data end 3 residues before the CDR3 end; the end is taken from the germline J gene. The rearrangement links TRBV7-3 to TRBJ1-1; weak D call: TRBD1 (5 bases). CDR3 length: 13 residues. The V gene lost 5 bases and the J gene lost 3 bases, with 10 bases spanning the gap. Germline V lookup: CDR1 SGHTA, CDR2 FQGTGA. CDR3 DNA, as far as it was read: TGTGCCAGCAGCCCCCAAGGGGACACTGAA. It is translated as CASSPQGDTE. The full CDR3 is CASSPQGDTEAFF.

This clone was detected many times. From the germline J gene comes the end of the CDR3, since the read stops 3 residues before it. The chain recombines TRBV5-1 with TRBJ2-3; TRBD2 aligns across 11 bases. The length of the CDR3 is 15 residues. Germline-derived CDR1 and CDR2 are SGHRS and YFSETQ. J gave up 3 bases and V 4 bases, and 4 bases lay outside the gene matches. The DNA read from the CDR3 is TGCGCCAGCAGCGAGCCTAGCGGGGGGACAGATACG. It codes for CASSEPSGGTDT. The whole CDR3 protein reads CASSEPSGGTDTQYF. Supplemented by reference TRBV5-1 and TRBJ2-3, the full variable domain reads KAGVTQTPRYLIKTRGQQVTLSCSPISGHRSVSWYQQTPGQGLQFLFEYFSETQRNKGNFPGRFSGRQFSNSRSEMNVSTLELGDSALYLCASSEPSGGTDTQYFGPGTRLTVL.

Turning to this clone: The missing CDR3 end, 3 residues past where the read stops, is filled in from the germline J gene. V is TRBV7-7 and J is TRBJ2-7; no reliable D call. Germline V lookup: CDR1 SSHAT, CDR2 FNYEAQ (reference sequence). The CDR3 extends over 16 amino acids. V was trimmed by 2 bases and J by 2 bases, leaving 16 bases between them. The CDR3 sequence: CASSLNPTTLPYEQYF. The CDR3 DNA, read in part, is TGTGCCAGCAGCTTAAATCCGACAACTCTACCCTACGAG.

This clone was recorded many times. This CDR3 reads CAWSVRYPDTQYF. The covered CDR3 bases are TGTGCCTGGAGTGTACGCTACCCAGATACG. V is TRBV30 and J is TRBJ2-3; no reliable D call. Sequencing ends 3 residues short of the CDR3 end; the germline J gene provides the rest. Germline-derived CDR1 and CDR2 are GTSNPN and SVGIG (reference sequence). V shed 0 bases and J shed 4 bases, with 8 bases lying between them. The CDR3 spans 13 residues.

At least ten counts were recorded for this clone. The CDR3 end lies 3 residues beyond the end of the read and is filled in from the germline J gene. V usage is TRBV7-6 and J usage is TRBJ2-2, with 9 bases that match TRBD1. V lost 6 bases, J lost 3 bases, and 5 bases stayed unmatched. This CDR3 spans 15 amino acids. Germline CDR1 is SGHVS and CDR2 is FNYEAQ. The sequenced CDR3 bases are TGTGCCAGCAGTCCCACAGGGGGCGACACCGGGGAG. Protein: CASSPTGGDTGE. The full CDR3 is CASSPTGGDTGELFF.

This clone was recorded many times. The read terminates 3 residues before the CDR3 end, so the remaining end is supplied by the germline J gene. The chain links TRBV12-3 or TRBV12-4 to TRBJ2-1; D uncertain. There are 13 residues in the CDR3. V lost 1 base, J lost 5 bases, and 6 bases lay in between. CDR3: CASSLGLNNEQFF. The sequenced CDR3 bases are TGTGCCAGCAGTTTAGGACTTAACAATGAG.

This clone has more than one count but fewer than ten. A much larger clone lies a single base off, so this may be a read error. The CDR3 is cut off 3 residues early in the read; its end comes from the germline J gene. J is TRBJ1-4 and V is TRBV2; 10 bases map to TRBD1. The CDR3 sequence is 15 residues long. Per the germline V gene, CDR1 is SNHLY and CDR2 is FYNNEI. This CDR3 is CAGRQGATGANVLFF. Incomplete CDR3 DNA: TGTGCCGGAAGACAGGGGGCTACGGGGGCCAACGTA.

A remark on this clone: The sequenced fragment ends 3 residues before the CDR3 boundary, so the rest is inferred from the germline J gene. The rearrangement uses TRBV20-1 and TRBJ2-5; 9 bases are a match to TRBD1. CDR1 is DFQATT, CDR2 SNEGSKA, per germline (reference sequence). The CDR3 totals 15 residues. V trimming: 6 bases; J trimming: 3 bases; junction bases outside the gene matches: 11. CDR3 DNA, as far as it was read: TGCAGTGCACCACCCTCCCGGACAGGGGAAGAGACC. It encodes CSAPPSRTGEET. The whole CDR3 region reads CSAPPSRTGEETQYF.